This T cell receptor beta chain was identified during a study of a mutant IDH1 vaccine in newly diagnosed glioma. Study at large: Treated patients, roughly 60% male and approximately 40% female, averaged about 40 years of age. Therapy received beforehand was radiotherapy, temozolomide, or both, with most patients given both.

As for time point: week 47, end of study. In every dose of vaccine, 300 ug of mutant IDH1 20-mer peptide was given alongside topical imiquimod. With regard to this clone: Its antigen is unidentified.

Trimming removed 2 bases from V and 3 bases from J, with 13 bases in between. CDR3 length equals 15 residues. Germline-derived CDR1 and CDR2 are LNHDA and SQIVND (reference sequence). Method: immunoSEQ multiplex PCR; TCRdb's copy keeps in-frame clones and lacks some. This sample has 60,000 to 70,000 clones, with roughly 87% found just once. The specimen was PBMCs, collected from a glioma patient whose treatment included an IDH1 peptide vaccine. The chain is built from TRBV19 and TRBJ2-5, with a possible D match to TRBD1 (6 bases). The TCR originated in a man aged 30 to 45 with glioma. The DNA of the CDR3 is TGTGCCAGTAGTATATCAATGACAGGAGAAGAGACCCAGTACTTC. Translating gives CASSISMTGEETQYF.